This record covers a single TCR beta chain. Trimming removed 3 bases from V and 6 bases from J, with 21 bases in between. Germline CDR1 reads KGHDR; CDR2 reads SFDVKD. The CDR3 covers 17 residues. The data originate from a study of molecular identifiers for immune sequencing clone quantification. One entry per CDR3 protein, called by TCRdb with MiXCR from the PCR reads. The sample contains about 640,000 distinct CDR3 sequences, 15% to 20% of which appear only once. This receptor was obtained from a human donor in good health. Some libraries in this study had Jurkat cell RNA spiked in. The specimen was naive CD8+ T cells from blood, with Jurkat cell RNA spiked in. The subset is: FACS-sorted CD8+CD4-CCR7+CD45RA+ naive T cells. This chain joins TRBV24-1 and TRBJ2-3; D is perhaps TRBD1 (5 bases). The CDR3 is CATSDKDNARPRDTQYF. DNA for the CDR3: TGTGCCACCAGTGATAAGGACAATGCACGCCCGAGGGATACGCAGTATTTT.